This TCR beta chain came from a study of shared clonotypes between healthy human individuals. Whole-study results and caveats: Generally, estimated richness proved larger in naive subsets than it did in memory subsets. Generation probabilities were higher for clonotypes shared across all four sorted-subset donors than for unshared ones.

Some clones are missing from TCRdb's copy, which holds only in-frame ones; the method was immunoSEQ multiplex PCR. The sample carries about 100,000 clones, approximately 70% recorded once. Trimming took 6 bases from V and 1 from J, leaving 12 bases between them. The length of the CDR3 is 14 residues. The V gene's germline CDR1 is MNHNS and CDR2 SASEGT. This clone has a handful of counts. Its antigen remains unknown. The sequenced sample consisted of memory CD8+ T cells sorted from blood. Noted subset: CD45RO+ cells pooled with CCR7-negative TemRA cells. The chain joins TRBV6-1 to TRBJ1-1; perhaps TRBD1 as D (5 bases). The TCR originated in a young man in good health. This chain's CDR3 is CASSWRGPNTEAFF. The CDR3, as DNA: TGTGCCAGCAGCTGGAGGGGCCCGAACACTGAAGCTTTCTTT.